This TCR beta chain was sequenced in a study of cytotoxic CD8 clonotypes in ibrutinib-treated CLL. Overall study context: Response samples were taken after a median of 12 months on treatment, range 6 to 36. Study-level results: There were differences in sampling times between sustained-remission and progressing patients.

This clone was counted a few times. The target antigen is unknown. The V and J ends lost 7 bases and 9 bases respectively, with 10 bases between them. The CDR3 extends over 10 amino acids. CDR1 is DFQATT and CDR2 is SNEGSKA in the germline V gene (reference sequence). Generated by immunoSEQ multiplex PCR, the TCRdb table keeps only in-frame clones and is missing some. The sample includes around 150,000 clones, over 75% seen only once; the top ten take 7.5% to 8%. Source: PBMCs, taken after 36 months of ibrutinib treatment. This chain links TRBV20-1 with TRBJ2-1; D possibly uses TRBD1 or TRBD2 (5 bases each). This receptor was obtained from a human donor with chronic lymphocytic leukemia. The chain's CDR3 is CSVSGGEQFF. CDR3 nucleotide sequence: TGCAGTGTATCTGGGGGTGAGCAGTTCTTC.